The 16 T cell receptor beta chains below come from one sample, sequenced in a study of monozygotic twins with inflammatory bowel disease. After re-calling the 5' RACE reads, TCRdb lists one entry per CDR3 protein, DNA absent. This sample's table reports around 450,000 distinct CDR3 sequences. Sequenced material: blood. The receptors were gathered from a human donor with ulcerative colitis or Crohn's disease, or a healthy co-twin of an affected twin (not recorded which).

The chain is built from TRBV30 and TRBJ1-5; the D gene TCRdb calls, TRBD1, cannot be checked with no DNA. The germline V gene has CDR1 GTSNPN and CDR2 SVGIG (reference sequence). This CDR3 region has 16 residues. This CDR3 reads CAWKDRQGAISQPQHF.

The chain carries TRBV19 and TRBJ1-5. Germline V gene sequence: CDR1 LNHDA, CDR2 SQIVND (reference sequence). The CDR3 is 14 amino acids. The CDR3 reads CATHSDSMNQPQHF. Full variable domain (missing parts from reference TRBV19 and TRBJ1-5): DGGITQSPKYLFRKEGQNVTLSCEQNLNHDAMYWYRQDPGQGLRLIYYSQIVNDFQKGDIAEGYSVSREKKESFPLTVTSAQKNPTAFYLCATHSDSMNQPQHFGDGTRLSIL.

The chain uses TRBV7-8 and TRBJ2-3; checking the TCRdb D call of TRBD1 is not possible without DNA. Per germline, CDR1 SGHVS and CDR2 FQNEAQ. The CDR3 contains 14 residues. CDR3: CATSVRGAVDTQYF.

The rearrangement uses TRBV5-1 and TRBJ2-1. CDR3 length: 13 residues. Germline assignment: CDR1 SGHRS and CDR2 YFSETQ. This chain's CDR3 is CASSLGHSAEQFF.

The rearrangement uses TRBV5-4 and TRBJ2-6; TCRdb names TRBD2, which stays unverified in the absence of DNA. The V gene's germline CDR1 is SGHNT and CDR2 YYREEE (reference sequence). The length of the CDR3 is 15 residues. The CDR3 loop reads CASSFGRNGANVLTF.

V is TRBV7-2 and J is TRBJ2-3; the D gene TCRdb calls, TRBD2, cannot be checked with no DNA. CDR3 length equals 16 residues. Germline assignment: CDR1 SGHTA and CDR2 FQGNSA. The CDR3 reads CASSLQLAGVTDTQYF.

V and J are TRBV30 and TRBJ2-6. Germline-derived CDR1 and CDR2 are GTSNPN and SVGIG (reference sequence). The CDR3 totals 14 residues. The chain's CDR3 is CAWSGISGANVLTF.

The rearrangement uses TRBV28 and TRBJ2-7; TCRdb outputs TRBD2, but without DNA this stays unchecked. Germline CDR1 and CDR2: MDHEN and SYDVKM. This CDR3 is built from 15 residues. The CDR3 region is CASSTGGRGWYEQYF.

CDR3: CASISYGPVDYGYTF. The V gene is TRBV5-6, the J gene TRBJ1-2. The CDR3 runs to 15 residues. Germline lookup yields CDR1 SGHDT and CDR2 YYEEEE.

The gene calls are TRBV7-6 and TRBJ2-2; TCRdb designates TRBD1, a call that cannot be tested without DNA. CDR1 is SGHVS, CDR2 FNYEAQ, per germline. The CDR3 runs to 16 residues. CDR3 sequence: CASSIRPSGGSGELFF.

The CDR3 protein is CASSPRAGSTDTQYF. V and J are TRBV7-9 and TRBJ2-3; TCRdb calls TRBD2, which cannot be checked without DNA. The CDR3 totals 15 residues. CDR1 and CDR2 from the germline V gene are SEHNR and FQNEAQ (reference sequence).

The V gene is TRBV6-5, the J gene TRBJ1-2. This CDR3 has 15 residues. Germline V gene data show CDR1 as MNHEY and CDR2 as SVGAGI. The CDR3 loop reads CASSYATPSLSGYTF.

The chain has TRBV4-1 and TRBJ2-4. The germline CDR1 and CDR2 sequences are MGHRA and YSYEKL. This CDR3 region has 15 residues. This CDR3 reads CASSYLGSDKNIQYF.

The chain uses TRBV7-9 and TRBJ1-1. Germline V gene sequence: CDR1 SEHNR, CDR2 FQNEAQ (reference sequence). The CDR3 covers 12 residues. CDR3 region: CASSWSDTEAFF.

The rearrangement uses TRBV29-1 and TRBJ2-7; TCRdb selects TRBD1, and the lack of DNA leaves this call unchecked. The CDR3 spans 13 residues. The germline CDR1 and CDR2 sequences are SQVTM and ANQGSEA. CDR3 in amino acids: CSVALIQGYEQYF.

The chain carries TRBV11-2 and TRBJ2-7; TCRdb gives TRBD1 as the D gene, but with no DNA this cannot be confirmed. Germline V gene data show CDR1 as SGHAT and CDR2 as FQNNGV. The CDR3 consists of 14 residues. This chain's CDR3 is CASRNWADTYEQYF. Supplemented by reference TRBV11-2 and TRBJ2-7, the full variable domain reads EAGVAQSPRYKIIEKRQSVAFWCNPISGHATLYWYQQILGQGPKLLIQFQNNGVVDDSQLPKDRFSAERLKGVDSTLKIQPAKLEDSAVYLCASRNWADTYEQYFGPGTRLTVT.